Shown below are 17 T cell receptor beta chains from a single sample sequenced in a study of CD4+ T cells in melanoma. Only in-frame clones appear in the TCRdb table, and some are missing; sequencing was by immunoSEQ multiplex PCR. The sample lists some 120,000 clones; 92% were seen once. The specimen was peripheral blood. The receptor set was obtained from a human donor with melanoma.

For the CDR3, the DNA is TGCGCCAGCAGCTTGGGCGGGATGTACAATGAGCAGTTCTTC. This codes for CASSLGGMYNEQFF. V usage is TRBV5-1 and J usage is TRBJ2-1; tentatively, D is TRBD2 (6 bases). Trimming removed 0 bases from V and 4 bases from J, with 8 bases in between. There are 14 residues in the CDR3. The V gene's germline CDR1 is SGHRS and CDR2 YFSETQ.

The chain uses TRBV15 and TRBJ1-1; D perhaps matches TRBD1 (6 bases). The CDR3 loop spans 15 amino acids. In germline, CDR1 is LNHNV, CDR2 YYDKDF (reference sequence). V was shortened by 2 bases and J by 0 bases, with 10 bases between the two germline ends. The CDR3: CATSRPRGMNTEAFF. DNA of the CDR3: TGTGCCACCAGCAGACCCAGGGGAATGAACACTGAAGCTTTCTTT.

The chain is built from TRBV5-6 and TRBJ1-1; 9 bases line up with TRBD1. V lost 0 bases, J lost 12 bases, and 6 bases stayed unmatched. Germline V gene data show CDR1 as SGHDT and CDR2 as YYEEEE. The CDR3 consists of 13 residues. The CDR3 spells CASSLAGTGIPFF. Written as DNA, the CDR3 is TGTGCCAGCAGCTTGGCCGGGACAGGGATTCCTTTCTTT.

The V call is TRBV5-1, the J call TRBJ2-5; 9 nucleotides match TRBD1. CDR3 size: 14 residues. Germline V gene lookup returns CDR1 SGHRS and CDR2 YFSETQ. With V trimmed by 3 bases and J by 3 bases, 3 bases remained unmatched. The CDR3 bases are TGCGCCAGCAGCTGGGGACAGGGTAAAGAGACCCAGTACTTC. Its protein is CASSWGQGKETQYF. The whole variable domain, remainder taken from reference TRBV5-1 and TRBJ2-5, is KAGVTQTPRYLIKTRGQQVTLSCSPISGHRSVSWYQQTPGQGLQFLFEYFSETQRNKGNFPGRFSGRQFSNSRSEMNVSTLELGDSALYLCASSWGQGKETQYFGPGTRLLVL.

CDR3 sequence reads: CSVDSGLDPYVGGYTF. Written as DNA, the CDR3 is TGCAGCGTGGACTCCGGTTTGGATCCTTATGTAGGTGGCTACACCTTC. V and J are TRBV29-1 and TRBJ1-2; no reliable D call. The CDR3 has 16 amino acids. The germline gives CDR1 SQVTM, CDR2 ANQGSEA. V lost 6 bases to trimming and J lost 7 bases, with 27 bases between them.

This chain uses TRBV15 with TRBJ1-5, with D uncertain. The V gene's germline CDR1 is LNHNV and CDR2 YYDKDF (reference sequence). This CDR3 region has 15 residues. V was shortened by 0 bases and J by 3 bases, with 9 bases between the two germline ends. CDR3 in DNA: TGTGCCACCAGCAGAGATCCGACGGTCAATCAGCCCCAGCATTTT. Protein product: CATSRDPTVNQPQHF.

This CDR3 is CASSLDGNTIYF. CDR3 DNA sequence: TGTGCCAGCAGCTTAGATGGAAACACCATATATTTT. J is TRBJ1-3 and V is TRBV5-4; D is ambiguous. V lost 2 bases to trimming and J lost 3 bases, with 3 bases between them. This CDR3 spans 12 amino acids. Germline V CDR1 and CDR2: SGHNT, YYREEE (reference sequence).

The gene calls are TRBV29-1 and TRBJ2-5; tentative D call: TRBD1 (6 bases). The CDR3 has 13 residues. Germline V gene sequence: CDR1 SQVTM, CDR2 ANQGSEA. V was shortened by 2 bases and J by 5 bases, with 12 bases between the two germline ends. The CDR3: CSVEYTGRETQYF. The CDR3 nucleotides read TGCAGCGTTGAATATACAGGGCGGGAGACCCAGTACTTC.

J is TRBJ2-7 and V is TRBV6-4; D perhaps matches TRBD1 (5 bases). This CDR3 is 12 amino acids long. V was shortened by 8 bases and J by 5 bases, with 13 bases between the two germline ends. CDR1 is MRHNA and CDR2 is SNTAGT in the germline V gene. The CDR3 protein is CASAQGEDEQYF. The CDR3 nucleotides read TGTGCCAGCGCCCAGGGTGAGGACGAGCAGTACTTC.

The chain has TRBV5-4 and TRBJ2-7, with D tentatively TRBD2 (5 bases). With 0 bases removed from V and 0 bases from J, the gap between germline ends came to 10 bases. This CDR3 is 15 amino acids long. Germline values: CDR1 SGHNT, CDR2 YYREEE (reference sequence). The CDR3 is CASSLGGAGSYEQYF. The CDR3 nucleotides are TGTGCCAGCAGCTTGGGGGGAGCTGGCTCCTACGAGCAGTACTTC.

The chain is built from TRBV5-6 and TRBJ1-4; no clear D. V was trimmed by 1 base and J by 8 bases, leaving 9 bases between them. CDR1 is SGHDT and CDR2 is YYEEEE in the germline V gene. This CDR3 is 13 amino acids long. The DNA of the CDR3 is TGTGCCAGCAGCTTGTATACCTACGAAAAACTGTTTTTT. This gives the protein CASSLYTYEKLFF.

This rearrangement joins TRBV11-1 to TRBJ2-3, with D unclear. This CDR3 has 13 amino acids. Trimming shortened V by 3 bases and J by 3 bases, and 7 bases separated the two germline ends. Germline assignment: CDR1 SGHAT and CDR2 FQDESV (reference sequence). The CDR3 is CASSFPGTDTQYF. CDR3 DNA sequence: TGTGCCAGCAGCTTCCCCGGTACAGATACGCAGTATTTT.

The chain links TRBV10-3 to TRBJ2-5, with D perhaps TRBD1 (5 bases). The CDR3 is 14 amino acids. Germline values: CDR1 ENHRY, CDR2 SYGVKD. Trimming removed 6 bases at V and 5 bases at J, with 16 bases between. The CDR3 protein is CAISGDDRTETQYF. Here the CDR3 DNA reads TGTGCCATCAGCGGAGATGACAGAACGGAGACCCAGTACTTC.

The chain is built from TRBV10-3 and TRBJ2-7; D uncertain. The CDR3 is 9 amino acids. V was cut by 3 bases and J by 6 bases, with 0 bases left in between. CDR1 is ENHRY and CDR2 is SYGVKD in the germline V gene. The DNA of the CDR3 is TGTGCCATCAGTGACGAGCAGTACTTC. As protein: CAISDEQYF.

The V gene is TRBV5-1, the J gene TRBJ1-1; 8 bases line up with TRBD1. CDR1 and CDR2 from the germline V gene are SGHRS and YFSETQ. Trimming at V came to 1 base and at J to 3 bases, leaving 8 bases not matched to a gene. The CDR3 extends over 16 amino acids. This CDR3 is CASSLRQQGGDTEAFF. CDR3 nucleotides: TGCGCCAGCAGCTTGCGCCAACAGGGGGGGGACACTGAAGCTTTCTTT. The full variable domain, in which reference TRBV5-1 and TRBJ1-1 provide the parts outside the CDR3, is KAGVTQTPRYLIKTRGQQVTLSCSPISGHRSVSWYQQTPGQGLQFLFEYFSETQRNKGNFPGRFSGRQFSNSRSEMNVSTLELGDSALYLCASSLRQQGGDTEAFFGQGTRLTVV.

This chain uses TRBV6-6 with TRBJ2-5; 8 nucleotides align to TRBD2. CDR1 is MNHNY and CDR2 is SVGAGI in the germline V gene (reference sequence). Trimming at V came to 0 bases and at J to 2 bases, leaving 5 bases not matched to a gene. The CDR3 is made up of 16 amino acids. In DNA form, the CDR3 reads TGTGCCAGCAGTTACTCTGGTAGCGGGGAGCAAGAGACCCAGTACTTC. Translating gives CASSYSGSGEQETQYF.

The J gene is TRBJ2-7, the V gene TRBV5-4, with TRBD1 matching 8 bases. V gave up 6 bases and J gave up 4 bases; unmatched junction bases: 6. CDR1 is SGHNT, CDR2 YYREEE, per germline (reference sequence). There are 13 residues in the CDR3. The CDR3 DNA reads TGTGCCAGCACAGACAGGGGAAGGTACGAGCAGTACTTC. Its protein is CASTDRGRYEQYF.